These T cell receptor beta chains were read from a single sample in a study of cytomegalovirus exposure and HLA in healthy donors. This table comes from immunoSEQ multiplex PCR, and its TCRdb copy is limited to in-frame clones, with some not included. The table has more than 100,000 clones, over 75% seen once. The sample comprised PBMCs. Receptor source: a man aged 25 to 45 in good health and CMV-seronegative. Each CDR3 is given with its conserved first and last residue. The order of the fields is CDR3 protein, CDR3 DNA, CDR3 length, clone size, D gene, V gene, J gene. D genes are given only for firm matches. Only some rows state a clone size, as once, few, many or a class for expanded clones.

CASSSTDRVTDTQYF,TGTGCCAGCAGCTCAACGGACAGGGTAACAGATACGCAGTATTTT,15,-,TRBD1,TRBV9,TRBJ2-3
CASSSAGYEQYF,TGTGCCAGCAGTTCGGCAGGGTACGAGCAGTACTTC,12,-,-,TRBV6-5,TRBJ2-7
CASLPHPGQGRSQFF,TGTGCCAGTCTGCCCCACCCGGGACAGGGGCGGTCGCAGTTCTTC,15,-,TRBD1,TRBV19,TRBJ2-1
CASSKGLASSGANVLTF,TGTGCCAGCAGCAAGGGACTAGCGAGCTCTGGGGCCAACGTCCTGACTTTC,17,-,TRBD2,TRBV9,TRBJ2-6
CASTTSGGSRGEQYF,TGTGCCAGCACCACCTCTGGCGGCAGCCGAGGCGAGCAGTACTTC,15,-,-,TRBV11-2,TRBJ2-7
CASSYHPGAGANVLTF,TGTGCCAGCAGCTACCATCCAGGGGCTGGGGCCAACGTCCTGACTTTC,16,few,-,TRBV7-2,TRBJ2-6
CASRGDRVETF,TGTGCCAGCAGGGGGGACAGGGTAGAGACCTTC,11,-,TRBD1,TRBV2,TRBJ1-2
CASNSAGGQDTQYF,TGTGCCAGCAACTCCGCGGGGGGCCAAGATACGCAGTATTTT,14,-,TRBD2,TRBV5-5,TRBJ2-3
CASSEWTGPMEQYF,TGTGCCAGCTCAGAGTGGACAGGCCCAATGGAGCAGTACTTC,14,-,TRBD1,TRBV18,TRBJ2-7
CASSQDLGSSGNTIYF,TGCGCCAGCAGCCAAGATCTGGGCAGCTCTGGAAACACCATATATTTT,16,once,-,TRBV4-3,TRBJ1-3
CASSGPRQGLSYEQYF,TGTGCCAGCAGCGGTCCCCGACAGGGCCTCTCCTACGAGCAGTACTTC,16,-,TRBD1,TRBV11-2,TRBJ2-7
CAHTPHRDSYGYTF,TGTGCCCACACTCCACACAGGGATAGTTATGGCTACACCTTC,14,-,-,TRBV6-1,TRBJ1-2
CASSLIAERYEQYF,TGTGCCAGCAGCTTGATTGCAGAAAGATACGAGCAGTACTTC,14,-,-,TRBV5-5,TRBJ2-7
CASSPETKTGGAFNEQYF,TGCGCCAGCAGCCCAGAAACCAAGACAGGGGGCGCATTTAACGAGCAGTACTTC,18,-,TRBD1,TRBV5-1,TRBJ2-7
CASSLGGSGGQETQYF,TGTGCCAGCAGCTTGGGGGGTAGCGGGGGACAAGAGACCCAGTACTTC,16,-,TRBD2,TRBV5-4,TRBJ2-5
CASSEGDRVTDTQYF,TGTGCCAGCAGTGAAGGGGACAGAGTCACAGATACGCAGTATTTT,15,-,TRBD1,TRBV6-1,TRBJ2-3
CASSLTGGAKANEKLFF,TGTGCCAGCTCATTGACAGGGGGCGCGAAAGCTAATGAAAAACTGTTTTTT,17,-,TRBD1,TRBV18,TRBJ1-4
CASSPSGTGTYEQYF,TGTGCCAGCAGCCCCTCCGGGACAGGGACCTACGAGCAGTACTTC,15,-,TRBD1,TRBV7-6,TRBJ2-7
CASSPDRDDTEAFF,TGTGCCAGCAGCCCAGACAGGGATGACACTGAAGCTTTCTTT,14,-,TRBD1,TRBV2,TRBJ1-1
CASSFRRDSTGELFF,TGCGCCAGCAGCTTTAGACGGGACTCCACCGGGGAGCTGTTTTTT,15,few,-,TRBV5-1,TRBJ2-2
CASSRFQGNQPQHF,TGTGCCAGCAGCCGGTTCCAGGGGAATCAGCCCCAGCATTTT,14,-,-,TRBV25-1,TRBJ1-5
CASSGLAGGPDTQYF,TGTGCCAGCAGTGGACTAGCGGGGGGGCCAGATACGCAGTATTTT,15,-,TRBD2,TRBV6-5,TRBJ2-3
CASSLRTGHGELFF,TGTGCCAGCAGCTTACGGACAGGGCACGGGGAGCTGTTTTTT,14,-,TRBD1,TRBV7-2,TRBJ2-2
CAVLAGAYNEQFF,TGTGCCGTATTAGCGGGGGCTTACAATGAGCAGTTCTTC,13,few,TRBD2,TRBV7-9,TRBJ2-1
CASSPEAGYKPLHF,TGTGCCAGCAGCCCCGAGGCTGGCTATAAACCCCTCCACTTT,14,-,-,TRBV7-6,TRBJ1-6
CASSLGGTANEKLFF,TGTGCCAGCAGTTTAGGGGGGACGGCTAATGAAAAACTGTTTTTT,15,-,-,TRBV28,TRBJ1-4
CASSYRTSLNTGELFF,TGTGCCAGCAGTTACCGGACTAGCTTAAACACCGGGGAGCTGTTTTTT,16,-,TRBD2,TRBV6-5,TRBJ2-2
CAISLRGVDTEAFF,TGTGCCATCAGCCTCAGGGGGGTTGACACTGAAGCTTTCTTT,14,once,TRBD1,TRBV10-3,TRBJ1-1
CASSLRPSPIGAFF,TGTGCCAGCAGCCTGCGCCCTAGTCCCATTGGAGCTTTCTTT,14,-,-,TRBV14,TRBJ1-1
CASSTPDRGSSSGANVLTF,TGCGCCAGCAGCACCCCGGACAGGGGATCCAGCTCTGGGGCCAACGTCCTGACTTTC,19,-,TRBD1,TRBV5-1,TRBJ2-6
CASSFKSGDTEAFF,TGCGCCAGCAGCTTCAAATCAGGGGACACTGAAGCTTTCTTT,14,-,-,TRBV5-1,TRBJ1-1
CASSSRGGTYNEQFF,TGTGCCAGCAGCTCGCGGGGGGGCACCTACAATGAGCAGTTCTTC,15,-,TRBD2,TRBV5-4,TRBJ2-1
CASSYRGQNGYTF,TGTGCCAGCAGTTACAGGGGGCAAAACGGCTACACCTTC,13,-,TRBD1,TRBV6-5,TRBJ1-2
CATSRGSGGYETQYF,TGTGCCACCAGCAGGGGGTCAGGGGGTTATGAGACCCAGTACTTC,15,-,TRBD1,TRBV15,TRBJ2-5
CASSQDRQGYDTEAFF,TGTGCCAGCAGCCAAGATCGTCAGGGCTACGACACTGAAGCTTTCTTT,16,few,-,TRBV4-2,TRBJ1-1
CASSLGGGPSYEQYF,TGTGCCAGCAGCCTGGGGGGGGGCCCATCCTACGAGCAGTACTTC,15,-,-,TRBV11-3,TRBJ2-7
CASSLGQKNTEAFF,TGTGCCAGCAGCTTGGGTCAGAAGAACACTGAAGCTTTCTTT,14,few,-,TRBV5-6,TRBJ1-1
CASSPHGLLNEQFF,TGTGCCAGCAGCCCCCATGGACTGCTCAATGAGCAGTTCTTC,14,-,-,TRBV11-3,TRBJ2-1
CAWEGGAGQPQHF,TGTGCCTGGGAGGGGGGGGCCGGTCAGCCCCAGCATTTT,13,-,-,TRBV30,TRBJ1-5
CASGREGHPGYGYTF,TGTGCCAGCGGACGGGAAGGGCATCCAGGCTATGGCTACACCTTC,15,-,-,TRBV6-5,TRBJ1-2